Sequencing of this T cell receptor (beta chain) was carried out in a study of a mutant IDH1 vaccine in newly diagnosed glioma. Study context: Patients got their first vaccination 4-6 weeks after radiotherapy alone, or with temozolomide cycles. Mean patient age was around 40 years; 62.5% were male and roughly 38% female. Most patients had radiochemotherapy with temozolomide before enrollment; others had one alone. Study-wide results and caveats: A vaccine-induced immune response developed in roughly 93% of the patients.

Concerning this clone: The antigen is not known.

Sequencing was performed with immunoSEQ multiplex PCR; in TCRdb, only in-frame clones are kept and a portion is missing. The sample carries approximately 66,000 clones, approximately 80% recorded once. Time point meaning: week 23, last vaccination. Vaccination comprised doses that each held 300 ug of mutant IDH1 20-mer peptide, plus topical imiquimod. The CDR3 sequence is 19 residues long. From germline, CDR1 is SEHNR and CDR2 FQNEAQ (reference sequence). Deletions cut 4 bases from V and 2 bases from J, with 23 bases between. The sequence came from a man younger than 35 with glioma. The chain joins TRBV7-9 to TRBJ2-2, with D possibly called TRBD1 or TRBD2 (5 bases each). Specimen: PBMCs, collected from a glioma patient whose treatment included an IDH1 peptide vaccine. CDR3 DNA: TGTGCCAGCAGCTATCAGGGAGTGACCCCGACCCTTAACACCGGGGAGCTGTTTTTT. Translating it yields CASSYQGVTPTLNTGELFF.